This T cell receptor (beta chain) was obtained from a study of shared clonotypes between healthy human individuals. This clone is a singleton in its sample. The same CDR3 is also encoded by other DNA sequences in this sample. This CDR3 comprises 11 residues. Germline V lookup: CDR1 MDHEN, CDR2 SYDVKM. Between the trimmed V and J ends, which lost 6 bases and 10 bases, there was a span of 10 bases. Sequencing was performed with immunoSEQ multiplex PCR; in TCRdb, only in-frame clones are kept and a portion is missing. The sample includes about 2.5 million clones, approximately 90% seen only once; the top ten take 0.37%.

The chain couples TRBV28 to TRBJ2-1, with D unclear. The material sequenced was naive CD4+ T cells from PBMCs. Subset: CD45RA+ positively selected. The clonotype was recovered from a man aged 18 to 30 in good health. Some clones in this sample may be carry-over from other donors' samples. CDR3 protein: CASSPLREQFF. The CDR3 DNA reads TGTGCCAGCAGCCCTTTAAGAGAGCAGTTCTTC.